The rows below give T cell receptor beta chains drawn from one sample of a study of blood T cells in healthy people across ages. TCRdb ran MiXCR on the 5' RACE reads and lists one entry per CDR3 protein. The table has about 600,000 distinct CDR3 sequences, more than 45% seen once. Source material: blood. The receptors here all came from a man older than 75 in good health. Each CDR3 is given with its conserved first and last residue. A D gene is named only where the DNA matches it firmly. The size entry is marked missing in some rows and otherwise reads once, few, many or a size class.

D | J | size | V | DNA | CDR3
TRBD2 | TRBJ2-1 | . | TRBV7-2 | TGTGCCAGCAGCTTAGAGGCTAGCGGATACAATGAGCAGTTCTTC | CASSLEASGYNEQFF
TRBD2 | TRBJ2-7 | few | TRBV20-1 | TGCAGTGCTAGAGTAGGACTAGCGGACGAGCAGTACTTC | CSARVGLADEQYF
. | TRBJ2-3 | few | TRBV29-1 | TGCAGCGTTGAAGACAGATATAGCACAGATACGCAGTATTTT | CSVEDRYSTDTQYF
TRBD1 | TRBJ2-7 | . | TRBV18 | TGTGCCAGCTCATTCCAAACCGGGACAGGGGGCTCCGAGCAGTACTTC | CASSFQTGTGGSEQYF
TRBD2 | TRBJ2-4 | . | TRBV20-1 | TGCAGTGCTAGAGATCATTTAGCGGGGGGCCTGCAAGAGACCCAGTACTTT | CSARDHLAGGLQETQYF
. | TRBJ2-5 | few | TRBV6-5 | TGTGCCAGCAGCCCCGCCTTAGACAGCCGGGGGACCCAGTACTTC | CASSPALDSRGTQYF
. | TRBJ1-1 | many | TRBV6-6 | TGTGCCGTAGGCGGACGGCAGAACACTGAAGCTTTCTTT | CAVGGRQNTEAFF
. | TRBJ2-3 | many | TRBV6-5 | TGTGCCAGCAAAGTAGAACACACAGATACGCAGTATTTT | CASKVEHTDTQYF
TRBD2 | TRBJ2-2 | . | TRBV12-3/TRBV12-4 | TGTGCCAGCAGTGCCGGGACTACCACCGGGGAGCTGTTTTTT | CASSAGTTTGELFF
. | TRBJ2-7 | . | TRBV2 | TGTGCCAGCAGTGAACGGACCTACGAGCAGTACTTC | CASSERTYEQYF
. | TRBJ2-3 | . | TRBV2 | TGTGCCAGCAGTCCAAATAGCGGTAGCACAGATACGCAGTATTTT | CASSPNSGSTDTQYF
. | TRBJ2-5 | . | TRBV9 | TGTGCCAGCAGCGTGGATCCGGGAAAAGAGACCCAGTACTTC | CASSVDPGKETQYF
. | TRBJ1-4 | . | TRBV12-3/TRBV12-4 | . | CASSQPGRAGRKLFF
TRBD1 | TRBJ1-1 | . | TRBV29-1 | TGCAGCGTTCGCGGACAGGCGGTGAGTGAAGCTTTCTTT | CSVRGQAVSEAFF
TRBD1 | TRBJ1-1 | . | TRBV6-2/TRBV6-3 | TGTGCCAGCAGTTACGGGACAGGGGACACTGAAGCTTTCTTT | CASSYGTGDTEAFF
. | TRBJ1-5 | few | TRBV12-3/TRBV12-4 | TGTGCCAGCAATTTGGCGCGTCAGCCCCAGCATTTT | CASNLARQPQHF
TRBD1 | TRBJ2-5 | . | TRBV28 | TGTGCCAGCAGTTTATGGGGACAGGGGCAAGAGACCCAGTACTTC | CASSLWGQGQETQYF
. | TRBJ2-1 | . | TRBV11-1 | TGTGCCGGCAGCTTAAATAGACGCACACGACCCTACGAGCAGTTCTTC | CAGSLNRRTRPYEQFF
TRBD2 | TRBJ2-1 | . | TRBV12-3/TRBV12-4 | TGTGCCAGCAGTCCGCTGACTAGCGACAATGAGCAGTTCTTC | CASSPLTSDNEQFF
. | TRBJ2-5 | many | TRBV4-3 | TGCGCCAGCAGCCACCCCCGCGTAGGAGGGGCTGGGTCCCAGTACTTC | CASSHPRVGGAGSQYF
. | TRBJ1-2 | . | TRBV4-3 | TGCGCCAGCAGCCAAGCGACGGGGAGCGGGGCCCCGCGGAACTATGGCTACACCTTC | CASSQATGSGAPRNYGYTF
TRBD2 | TRBJ2-1 | . | TRBV6-2/TRBV6-3 | TGTGCCAGCAGCCTACTAGCGGCATACATCAATGAGCAGTTCTTC | CASSLLAAYINEQFF
. | TRBJ2-3 | many | TRBV6-6 | TGTGCCAGCAGTTACTCATCGGATACGCAGTATTTT | CASSYSSDTQYF
. | TRBJ2-7 | many | TRBV5-1 | TGCGCCAGCAGTCAATGGGACCCCTCCTACGAGCAGTACTTC | CASSQWDPSYEQYF
TRBD2 | TRBJ2-3 | few | TRBV12-3/TRBV12-4 | TGTGCCAGCAGCGGACTAGCGGGAGCTGATACGCAGTATTTT | CASSGLAGADTQYF
. | TRBJ2-7 | . | TRBV29-1 | TGCAGCGTTGAAATGGGGGCGTCCTACGAGCAGTACTTC | CSVEMGASYEQYF
. | TRBJ2-7 | . | TRBV7-2 | TGTGCCAGCAGCTTACTTGGGGATACCTACGAGCAGTACTTC | CASSLLGDTYEQYF
. | TRBJ1-1 | . | TRBV2 | TGTACCAGCAGTGTTGGGTATAACACTGAAGCTTTCTTT | CTSSVGYNTEAFF
TRBD1 | TRBJ1-1 | . | TRBV20-1 | TGCAGTGCTAGAGATTGGGAAGACAGGGGTAACACTGAAGCTTTCTTT | CSARDWEDRGNTEAFF
. | TRBJ2-5 | . | TRBV6-2/TRBV6-3 | TGTGCCAGCAGTTACAGGTCCGGGCAGTACTTC | CASSYRSGQYF
. | TRBJ2-7 | few | TRBV4-3 | TGCGCCAGCAGCCAAGAATGGCAGCGGGCGAGGGAGCAGTACTTC | CASSQEWQRAREQYF
. | TRBJ2-7 | . | TRBV25-1 | TGTGCCAGCGGACTAGGACAGGGCCGTTACGAGCAGTACTTC | CASGLGQGRYEQYF
. | TRBJ2-7 | . | TRBV28 | TGTGCCAGCACCGCTGGGACTCCACTCAACTACGAGCAGTACTTC | CASTAGTPLNYEQYF
. | TRBJ2-5 | . | TRBV29-1 | TGCAGCGTAGGGGGGCTTCGGGAGACCCAGTACTTC | CSVGGLRETQYF
TRBD2 | TRBJ2-1 | . | TRBV5-1 | TGCGCCAGCAGCTTGAGTAGCGGGGTCCACAATGAGCAGTTCTTC | CASSLSSGVHNEQFF
. | TRBJ2-7 | many | TRBV29-1 | TGCAGCGTTCGGTGGGGCGAGCAGTACTTC | CSVRWGEQYF
TRBD2 | TRBJ2-7 | . | TRBV15 | TGTGCCACCAGCAGAGCCCCTCCGGGTAGCGGGAGCTACGAGCAGTACTTC | CATSRAPPGSGSYEQYF
. | TRBJ2-1 | . | TRBV29-1 | TGCAGCGTTGAACCCTTCCCGGGCTCCTACAATGAGCAGTTCTTC | CSVEPFPGSYNEQFF
. | TRBJ2-1 | . | TRBV10-3 | TGTGCCATCAGTGACCCGGCCCGGACCTACAATGAGCAGTTCTTC | CAISDPARTYNEQFF
TRBD1 | TRBJ2-7 | . | TRBV5-1 | TGCGCCAGCAGCTTTCTCTTAAGACAGGGGGCCTACGAGCAGTACTTC | CASSFLLRQGAYEQYF
. | TRBJ1-1 | . | TRBV7-3 | TGTGCCAGCAGCGAACAGCCCCGGGGCACTGAAGCTTTCTTT | CASSEQPRGTEAFF
TRBD2 | TRBJ2-3 | . | TRBV20-1 | TGCAGTGCTCCACCCGGGACTACCCCAGATACGCAGTATTTT | CSAPPGTTPDTQYF
. | TRBJ2-1 | few | TRBV7-3 | TGTGCCAGCAGCTCCCAGGGGGGCCAAACCTACAATGAGCAGTTCTTC | CASSSQGGQTYNEQFF
. | TRBJ2-3 | few | TRBV5-1 | TGCGCCAGCAGCTTATACGGGGGATTCACAGATACGCAGTATTTT | CASSLYGGFTDTQYF
. | TRBJ1-2 | . | TRBV10-3 | TGTGCCATCAGTGAGCGGCAGGAGGGCAACTATGGCTACACCTTC | CAISERQEGNYGYTF
. | TRBJ1-5 | few | TRBV28 | TGTGCCAGCAGACCGGGATTGTATCAGCCCCAGCATTTT | CASRPGLYQPQHF
. | TRBJ1-5 | . | TRBV20-1 | TGCAGTGCTAGTATCCCGGAGGGAGGGTTCGATCAGCCCCAGCATTTT | CSASIPEGGFDQPQHF
. | TRBJ1-2 | . | TRBV12-3/TRBV12-4 | TGTGCCAGCAGTTTAACAGGGTTGCGTGGCTACACCTTC | CASSLTGLRGYTF
. | TRBJ2-5 | few | TRBV15 | TGTGCCACCAGCCGAACGACAGGTACTTGGACCCAGTACTTC | CATSRTTGTWTQYF
TRBD1 | TRBJ2-7 | . | TRBV5-1 | TGCGCCAGCAGCCCGACAGGGCGAGTCTCCTACGAGCAGTACTTC | CASSPTGRVSYEQYF
TRBD2 | TRBJ2-3 | . | TRBV3-1 | TGTGCCACCCAGCGGGGGCCTAGCACAGATACGCAGTATTTT | CATQRGPSTDTQYF
TRBD2 | TRBJ2-7 | few | TRBV15 | TGTGCCACCAGCAGAGATAAGGCGGGGGTCGGGGTTTTCTCCTACGAGCAGTACTTC | CATSRDKAGVGVFSYEQYF
. | TRBJ2-7 | . | TRBV5-6 | TGTGCCAGGGGACAAGCGTACTTGTACGAGCAGTACTTC | CARGQAYLYEQYF
TRBD1 | TRBJ2-1 | . | TRBV27 | TGTGCCAGCAGTCCCCCGACAGGGAACCTACTCGATGAGCAGTTCTTC | CASSPPTGNLLDEQFF